The 17 T cell receptor beta chains below were found in one sample sequenced in a study of blood T cell repertoires in COVID-19. Profiling relied on immunoSEQ multiplex PCR, and the TCRdb table lists in-frame clones only, not all of them. The sample contains a few hundred thousand clones, about 90% of which appear only once. Sequences were obtained from peripheral blood. The origin of the receptors is a woman between 25 and 40 years old who had recovered from COVID-19.

J is TRBJ1-1 and V is TRBV25-1, with 9 bases aligning to TRBD1. The CDR3 totals 16 residues. Germline V lookup: CDR1 MGHDK, CDR2 SYGVNS. The V gene end was trimmed by 3 bases and the J gene end by 6 bases; junction bases not matched to a gene: 11. Here the CDR3 DNA reads TGTGCCAGCAGTGACTGGGACGGGACAGGGAAGGCTGAAGCTTTCTTT. Translation gives CASSDWDGTGKAEAFF.

The gene calls are TRBV14 and TRBJ2-7, with D uncertain. The germline CDR1 and CDR2 sequences are SGHDN and FVKESK. Between the trimmed V and J ends, which lost 1 base and 5 bases, there was a span of 9 bases. The CDR3 contains 13 residues. CDR3 DNA sequence: TGTGCCAGCAGCCAAGGCGGTTGGAACGAGCAGTACTTC. This codes for CASSQGGWNEQYF.

This chain uses TRBV2 with TRBJ2-3, with TRBD2 matching over 12 bases. The CDR3 runs 16 residues. V shed 5 bases and J 3 bases; nucleotides not matched to a gene: 6. CDR1 and CDR2 (germline): SNHLY, FYNNEI. For the CDR3, the DNA is TGTGCCAGCAGTTGGACTAGCGGGGCGGGAACAGATACGCAGTATTTT. This codes for CASSWTSGAGTDTQYF.

V gene TRBV29-1 combines with J gene TRBJ2-4; D might be TRBD2 (5 bases). This CDR3 spans 15 amino acids. Germline loops: CDR1 SQVTM, CDR2 ANQGSEA. V was clipped by 8 bases and J by 0 bases, with 17 bases between them. The DNA of the CDR3 is TGCAGCATCATCGTGAGGACTCTAGCCAAAAACATTCAGTACTTC. Its protein is CSIIVRTLAKNIQYF.

This chain joins TRBV2 and TRBJ2-7; no clear D gene. CDR1 is SNHLY, CDR2 FYNNEI, per germline. Trimming took 6 bases from V and 6 from J, leaving 9 bases between them. The CDR3 contains 11 residues. CDR3: CASSETGEQYF. CDR3 nucleotide sequence: TGTGCCAGCAGCGAGACGGGCGAGCAGTACTTC.

The rearrangement links TRBV18 to TRBJ2-7; 12 bases are shared with TRBD2. V lost 3 bases and J lost 3; bases outside the gene matches: 9. The CDR3 is made up of 17 amino acids. CDR1 is KGHSH, CDR2 LQKENI, per germline. CDR3 residues: CASSPAGLLAGGYEQYF. DNA of the CDR3: TGTGCCAGCTCACCTGCCGGCTTACTAGCGGGAGGCTACGAGCAGTACTTC.

The chain couples TRBV19 to TRBJ1-5, with 7 bases aligning to TRBD1. V shed 4 bases and J 7 bases; nucleotides not matched to a gene: 16. The CDR3 covers 17 residues. Germline loops: CDR1 LNHDA, CDR2 SQIVND (reference sequence). This CDR3 reads CASSTPQWGTDRQPQHF. The CDR3 bases are TGTGCCAGTAGTACCCCCCAATGGGGGACGGACAGGCAGCCCCAGCATTTT.

V is TRBV6-5 and J is TRBJ2-2; the match to TRBD1 covers 7 bases. Germline lookup yields CDR1 MNHEY and CDR2 SVGAGI. V gave up 6 bases and J gave up 6 bases; unmatched junction bases: 7. The length of the CDR3 is 14 residues. The CDR3 region has the DNA TGTGCCAGCAGACCGACAGGGTCCCCCGGGGAGCTGTTTTTT. Translation gives CASRPTGSPGELFF.

This clone was found a few times. V usage is TRBV18 and J usage is TRBJ2-2; D not resolved. Germline assignment: CDR1 KGHSH and CDR2 LQKENI. CDR3 length: 14 amino acids. V was pared by 4 bases and J by 7 bases, with 13 bases between. The CDR3 region is CASSRNEESGELFF. The CDR3 DNA follows: TGTGCCAGCTCACGGAACGAGGAGAGCGGGGAGCTGTTTTTT.

The chain recombines TRBV2 with TRBJ2-3, with D possibly matching TRBD1 (5 bases). CDR1 is SNHLY, CDR2 FYNNEI, per germline. CDR3 length: 17 residues. V gave up 7 bases and J gave up 0 bases, with 20 bases separating them. This chain's CDR3 is CASIKGRRTTSTDTQYF. The CDR3, as DNA: TGTGCCAGCATCAAGGGTCGGCGGACAACCAGCACAGATACGCAGTATTTT.

The rearrangement links TRBV30 to TRBJ2-2; 9 nucleotides align to TRBD1. The J segment lost 3 bases and the V segment lost 5 bases, leaving 1 base of the junction unmatched. CDR1 and CDR2 from the germline V gene are GTSNPN and SVGIG (reference sequence). This CDR3 spans 13 amino acids. The DNA for the CDR3 is TGTGCCTGGGGGACAGGGCACACCGGGGAGCTGTTTTTT. It codes for CAWGTGHTGELFF. The full variable domain, with the rest looked up from reference TRBV30 and TRBJ2-2, is SQTIHQWPATLVQPVGSPLSLECTVEGTSNPNLYWYRQAAGRGLQLLFYSVGIGQISSEVPQNLSASRPQDRQFILSSKKLLLSDSGFYLCAWGTGHTGELFFGEGSRLTVL.

The chain joins TRBV28 to TRBJ2-3, with TRBD2 identical over 9 bases. The germline gives CDR1 MDHEN, CDR2 SYDVKM. Trimming cost V 3 bases and J 7 bases; bases outside gene matches: 17. The CDR3 loop spans 18 amino acids. CDR3: CASSLYDRGASGVNTQYF. The CDR3 bases are TGTGCCAGCAGTTTGTACGACCGTGGGGCTAGCGGGGTTAATACGCAGTATTTT.

The chain carries TRBV15 and TRBJ1-2; TRBD1 is a possible D gene (5 bases). The germline CDR1 and CDR2 sequences are LNHNV and YYDKDF (reference sequence). The germline V and J ends were trimmed by 0 bases and 7 bases, with 15 bases remaining between them. This CDR3 is built from 15 residues. CDR3 coding DNA: TGTGCCACCAGCAGAGATCGCAAGGGGCCAGGTGGCTACACCTTC. Its protein product is CATSRDRKGPGGYTF.

The chain uses TRBV5-4 and TRBJ2-7; 11 nucleotides match TRBD2. This CDR3 is built from 15 residues. The germline V gene has CDR1 SGHNT and CDR2 YYREEE (reference sequence). V gave up 4 bases and J gave up 5 bases; unmatched junction bases: 8. CDR3 sequence: CASSPHSGGVDEQYF. DNA of the CDR3: TGTGCCAGCAGCCCCCATAGCGGGGGGGTAGACGAGCAGTACTTC. The full variable domain, its missing parts supplied by reference TRBV5-4 and TRBJ2-7, is ETGVTQSPTHLIKTRGQQVTLRCSSQSGHNTVSWYQQALGQGPQFIFQYYREEENGRGNFPPRFSGLQFPNYSSELNVNALELDDSALYLCASSPHSGGVDEQYFGPGTRLTVT.

The chain couples TRBV10-3 to TRBJ1-5; D is unclear. The CDR3 length is 14 residues. Between the trimmed V and J ends, which lost 3 bases and 3 bases, there was a span of 9 bases. From germline, CDR1 is ENHRY and CDR2 SYGVKD. The CDR3 sequence is CAISDPAYNQPQHF. CDR3 nucleotides: TGTGCCATCAGTGATCCAGCGTACAATCAGCCCCAGCATTTT.

This clone was picked up many times. The rearrangement links TRBV28 to TRBJ1-5, with D tentatively TRBD1 (5 bases). The CDR3 contains 15 residues. Germline V CDR1 and CDR2: MDHEN, SYDVKM. With 6 bases removed from V and 2 bases from J, the gap between germline ends came to 14 bases. CDR3 sequence reads: CASSPPGKGNQPQHF. The CDR3 DNA sequence: TGTGCCAGCAGCCCCCCAGGGAAGGGCAATCAGCCCCAGCATTTT.

The J gene is TRBJ2-3, the V gene TRBV14; 10 bases are a match to TRBD1. The V gene's germline CDR1 is SGHDN and CDR2 FVKESK. CDR3 size: 15 residues. Germline trimming cut 3 bases from V and 2 bases from J; bases unmatched to any gene: 2. The CDR3 sequence is CASSHDRGPTDTQYF. Written as DNA, the CDR3 is TGTGCCAGCAGCCACGACAGGGGGCCCACAGATACGCAGTATTTT.